Detailed here is one TCR beta chain. As yet, its antigen is unknown. The sample comes from a study of cytomegalovirus exposure and HLA in healthy donors. Study-wide background: The same platform was used for the 110 or so validation repertoires and the roughly 680 first-cohort repertoires, a later analysis reported. Findings of the study overall: Reports credit the classifier with highly specific, highly sensitive diagnosis of cytomegalovirus status. Cytomegalovirus-associated status was assigned to about 180 TCR beta chains.

The CDR3 totals 13 residues. Germline V gene data show CDR1 as SGDLS and CDR2 as YYNGEE. V was cut by 1 base and J by 7 bases, with 8 bases left in between. The validation cohort, a group of some 120 subjects, included the donors and was separate from the roughly 600-subject first cohort. The protocol was immunoSEQ multiplex PCR, while the TCRdb copy is restricted to in-frame clones and leaves out a portion. This sample carries 60,000 to 85,000 clones, nearly 96% of them seen once, and the ten largest clones take more than 3.5%. This clonotype was sampled from a woman between 18 and 29 years old in good health and CMV-seropositive. The sequencing sample was made of PBMCs. The genes are TRBV9 and TRBJ2-2; D is unclear. CDR3 region: CASSVSVVGELFF. The CDR3 DNA reads as TGTGCCAGCAGCGTATCCGTCGTCGGGGAGCTGTTTTTT. Full variable domain (remainder filled in from reference TRBV9 and TRBJ2-2): DSGVTQTPKHLITATGQRVTLRCSPRSGDLSVYWYQQSLDQGLQFLIQYYNGEERAKGNILERFSAQQFPDLHSELNLSSLELGDSALYFCASSVSVVGELFFGEGSRLTVL.